The present T cell receptor (beta chain) was sequenced within a study of OX40 agonist ivuxolimab in advanced cancers. Study at large: The study reported partial responses in three patients: one hepatocellular carcinoma, two cutaneous melanoma.

This CDR3 spans 16 amino acids. Germline loops: CDR1 SNHLY, CDR2 FYNNEI. V was trimmed by 5 bases and J by 4 bases, leaving 17 bases between them. Some clones are missing from TCRdb's copy, which holds only in-frame ones; the method was immunoSEQ multiplex PCR. The sample has 11,000 or so clones, approximately 81% seen once. The specimen comprised CD4+ or CD8+ T cells sorted from blood, sampled in a trial of the OX40 agonist ivuxolimab. The chain has TRBV2 and TRBJ1-4; tentative D call: TRBD1 (6 bases). The origin of this receptor is an adult with an advanced solid tumor such as melanoma, head and neck, liver or kidney cancer. Here the CDR3 DNA reads TGTGCCAGCAGTTCCTCCCCAGGGGAATATAATGAAAAACTGTTTTTT. This translates into CASSSSPGEYNEKLFF. The full variable domain, rest sourced from reference TRBV2 and TRBJ1-4, is EPEVTQTPSHQVTQMGQEVILRCVPISNHLYFYWYRQILGQKVEFLVSFYNNEISEKSEIFDDQFSVERPDGSNFTLKIRSTKLEDSAMYFCASSSSPGEYNEKLFFGSGTQLSVL.